What follows describes a single TCR beta chain. Its antigen remains unidentified. The CDR3 has 13 amino acids. V was pared by 1 base and J by 2 bases, with 5 bases between. The V gene's germline CDR1 is KGHSH and CDR2 LQKENI. These data belong to a study of vaccination and CD4 T cells after COVID-19. An Oncomine TCR Beta short-read assay was used to sequence the DNA from cultured CD4+ T cells. Scientists extracted genomic DNA from CD4+ T cells grown in culture. TCRdb redid the calling of the PCR reads with MiXCR, one entry per CDR3 protein. This sample yields more than 7,000 distinct CDR3 sequences, of which 28% are seen a single time; approximately 11% belongs to the top ten. Described treatment: approximately 11-day PBMC culture with coronavirus spike peptide pools or control peptides (ViraFEST assay). Gathering of the CD4+ T cells, from the unexposed donor, took place before the COVID-19 pandemic (2011-2018).

The sample was CD4+ T cells from blood, cultured in vitro. The TCR was taken from a human donor in good health. This rearrangement joins TRBV18 to TRBJ2-5; no firm D call. The CDR3 sequence: CASSPHWQETQYF. The CDR3 DNA reads as TGTGCCAGCTCACCACATTGGCAAGAGACCCAGTACTTC.